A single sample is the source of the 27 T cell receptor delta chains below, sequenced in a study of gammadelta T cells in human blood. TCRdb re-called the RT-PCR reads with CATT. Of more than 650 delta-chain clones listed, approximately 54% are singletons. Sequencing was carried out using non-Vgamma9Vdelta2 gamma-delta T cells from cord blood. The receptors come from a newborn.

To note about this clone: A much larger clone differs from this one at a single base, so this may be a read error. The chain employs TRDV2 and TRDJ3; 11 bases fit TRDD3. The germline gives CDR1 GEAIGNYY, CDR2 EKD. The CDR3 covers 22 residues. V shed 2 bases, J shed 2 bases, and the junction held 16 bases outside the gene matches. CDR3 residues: CACDRGSIGGYALTWDTRQMFF. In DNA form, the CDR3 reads TGTGCCTGTGACAGGGGGAGTATTGGGGGATACGCGCTAACCTGGGACACCCGACAGATGTTTTTC.

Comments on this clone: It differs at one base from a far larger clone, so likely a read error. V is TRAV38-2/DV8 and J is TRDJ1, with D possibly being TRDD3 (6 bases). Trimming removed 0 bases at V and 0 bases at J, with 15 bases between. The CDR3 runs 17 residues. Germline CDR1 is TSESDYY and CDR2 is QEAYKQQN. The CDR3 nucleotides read TGTGCTTATAGGAGCGCGTTCGGGGGACAAAACACCGATAAACTCATCTTT. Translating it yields CAYRSAFGGQNTDKLIF.

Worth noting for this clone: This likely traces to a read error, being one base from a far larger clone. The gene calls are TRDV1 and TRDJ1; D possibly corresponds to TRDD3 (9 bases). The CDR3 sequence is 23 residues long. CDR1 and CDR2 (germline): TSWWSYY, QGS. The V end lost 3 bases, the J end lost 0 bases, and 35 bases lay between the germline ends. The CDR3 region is CALGDLLFLPVYWGTQYTDKLIF. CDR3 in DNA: TGTGCTCTTGGGGACCTACTCTTCCTACCAGTCTACTGGGGGACCCAGTACACCGATAAACTCATCTTT.

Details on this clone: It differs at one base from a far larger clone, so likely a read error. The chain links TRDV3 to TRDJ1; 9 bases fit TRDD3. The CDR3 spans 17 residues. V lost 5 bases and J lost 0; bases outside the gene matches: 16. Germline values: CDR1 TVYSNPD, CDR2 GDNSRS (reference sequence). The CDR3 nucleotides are TGTGCCACCCTACTGGGGGAGTTCGACCTATACACCGATAAACTCATCTTT. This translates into CATLLGEFDLYTDKLIF.

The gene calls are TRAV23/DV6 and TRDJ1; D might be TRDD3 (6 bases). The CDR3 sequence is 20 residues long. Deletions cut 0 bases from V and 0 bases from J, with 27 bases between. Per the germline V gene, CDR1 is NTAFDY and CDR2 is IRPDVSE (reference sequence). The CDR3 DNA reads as TGTGCAGCAAGCAATTATCTTTTTATGATGGGGGGACCGTACACCGATAAACTCATCTTT. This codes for CAASNYLFMMGGPYTDKLIF. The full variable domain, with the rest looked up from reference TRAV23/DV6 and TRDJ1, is QQQVKQSPQSLIVQKGGISIINCAYENTAFDYFPWYQQFPGKGPALLIAIRPDVSEKKEGRFTISFNKSAKQFSLHIMDSQPGDSATYFCAASNYLFMMGGPYTDKLIFGKGTRVTVEP.

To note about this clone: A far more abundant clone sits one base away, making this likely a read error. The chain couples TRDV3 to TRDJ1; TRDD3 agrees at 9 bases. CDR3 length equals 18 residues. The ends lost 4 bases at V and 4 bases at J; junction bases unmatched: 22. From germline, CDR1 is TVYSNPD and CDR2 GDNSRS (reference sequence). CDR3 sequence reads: CASLSLPGGSESCDKLIF. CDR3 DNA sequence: TGTGCCTCCCTATCCTTGCCTGGGGGATCTGAGAGCTGCGATAAACTCATCTTT.

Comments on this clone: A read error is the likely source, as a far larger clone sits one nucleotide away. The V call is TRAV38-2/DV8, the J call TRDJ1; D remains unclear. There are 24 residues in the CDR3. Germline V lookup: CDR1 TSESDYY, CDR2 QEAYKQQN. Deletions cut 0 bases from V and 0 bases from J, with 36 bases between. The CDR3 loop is CAYRSGDLTVLHKIGPGDTDKLIF. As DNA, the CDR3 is TGTGCTTATAGGAGCGGAGACTTGACCGTCCTGCACAAAATTGGCCCCGGGGACACCGATAAACTCATCTTT.

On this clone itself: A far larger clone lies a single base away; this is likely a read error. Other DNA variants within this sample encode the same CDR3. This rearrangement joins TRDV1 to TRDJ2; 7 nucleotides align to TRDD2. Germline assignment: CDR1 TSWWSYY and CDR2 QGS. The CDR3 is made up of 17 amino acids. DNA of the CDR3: TGTGCTCTTGGGGACCCTTCCTCCGGAGGTCAAACAGCACAGCTCTTCTTT. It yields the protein CALGDPSSGGQTAQLFF.

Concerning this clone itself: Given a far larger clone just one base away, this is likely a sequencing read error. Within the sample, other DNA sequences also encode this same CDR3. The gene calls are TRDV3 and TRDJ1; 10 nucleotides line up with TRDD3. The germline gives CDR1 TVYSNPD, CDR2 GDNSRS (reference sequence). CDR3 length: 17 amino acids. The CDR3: CATLLGDFDLYTDKLIF. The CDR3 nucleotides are TGTGCCACCCTACTGGGGGATTTCGACCTATACACTGATAAACTCATCTTT.

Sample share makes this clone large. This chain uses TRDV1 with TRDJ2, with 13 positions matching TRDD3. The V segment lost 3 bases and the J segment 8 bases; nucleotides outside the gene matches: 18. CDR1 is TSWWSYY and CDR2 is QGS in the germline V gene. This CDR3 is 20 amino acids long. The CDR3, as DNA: TGTGCTCTTGGGGACCACTTCCCTTGTACTGGGGGATACGTGTCCGCACAACTCTTCTTT. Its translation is CALGDHFPCTGGYVSAQLFF.

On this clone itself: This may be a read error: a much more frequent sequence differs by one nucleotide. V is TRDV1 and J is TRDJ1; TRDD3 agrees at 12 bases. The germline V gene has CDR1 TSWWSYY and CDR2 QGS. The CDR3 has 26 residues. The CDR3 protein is CARGAFLPDLLGDTTAPDSNTDKLIF. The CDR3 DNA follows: TGTGCTCGTGGGGCCTTCCTACCCGATTTACTGGGGGATACCACGGCTCCGGACTCTAACACCGATAAACTCATCTTT.

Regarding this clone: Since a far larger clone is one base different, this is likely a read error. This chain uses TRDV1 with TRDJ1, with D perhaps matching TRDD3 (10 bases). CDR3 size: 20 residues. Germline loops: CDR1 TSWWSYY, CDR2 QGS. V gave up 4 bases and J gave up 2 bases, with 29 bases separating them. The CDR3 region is CALGVAPSYWNWGITDKLIF. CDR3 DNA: TGTGCTCTTGGGGTTGCGCCTTCCTACTGGAACTGGGGGATTACCGATAAACTCATCTTT.

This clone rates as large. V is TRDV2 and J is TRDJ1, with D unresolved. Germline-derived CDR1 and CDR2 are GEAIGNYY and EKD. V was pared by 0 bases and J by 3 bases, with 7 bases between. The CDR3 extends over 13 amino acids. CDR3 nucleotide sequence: TGTGCCTGTGACACCGGAAGGGCCGATAAACTCATCTTT. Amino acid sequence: CACDTGRADKLIF.

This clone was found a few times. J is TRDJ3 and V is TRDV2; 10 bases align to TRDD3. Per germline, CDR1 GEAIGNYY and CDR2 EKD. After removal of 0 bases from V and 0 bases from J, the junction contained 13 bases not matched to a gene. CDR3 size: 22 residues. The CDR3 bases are TGTGCCTGTGACACCAAAAGGGACTGGGGGATTCCAAGCTCCTGGGACACCCGACAGATGTTTTTC. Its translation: CACDTKRDWGIPSSWDTRQMFF.

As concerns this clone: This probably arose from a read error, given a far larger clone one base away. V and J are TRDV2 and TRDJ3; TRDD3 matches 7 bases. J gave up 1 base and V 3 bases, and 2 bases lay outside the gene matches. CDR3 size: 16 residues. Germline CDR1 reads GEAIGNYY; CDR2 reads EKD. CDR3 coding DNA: TGTGCCTGTGACTGGGGGAGATCCTGGGACACCCGACAGATGTTTTTC. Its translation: CACDWGRSWDTRQMFF.

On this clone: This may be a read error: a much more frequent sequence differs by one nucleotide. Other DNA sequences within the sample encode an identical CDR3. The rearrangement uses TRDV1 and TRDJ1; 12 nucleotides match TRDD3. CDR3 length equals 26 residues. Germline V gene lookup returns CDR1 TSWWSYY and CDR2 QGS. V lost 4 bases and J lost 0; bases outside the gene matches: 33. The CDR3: CALGAFLPDLLGDTTAPDSNTDKLIF. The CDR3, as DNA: TGTGCTCTTGGGGCCTTCCTACCCGATTTACTGGGGGATACCACGGCACCGGACTCTAACACCGATAAACTCATCTTT.

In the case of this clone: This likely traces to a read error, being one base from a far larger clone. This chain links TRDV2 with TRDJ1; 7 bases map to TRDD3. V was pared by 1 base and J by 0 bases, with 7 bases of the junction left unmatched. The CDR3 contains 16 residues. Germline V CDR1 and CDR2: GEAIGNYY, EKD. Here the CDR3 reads CACDTGGDEYTDKLIF. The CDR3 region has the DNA TGTGCCTGTGACACTGGGGGAGACGAGTACACCGATAAACTCATCTTT.

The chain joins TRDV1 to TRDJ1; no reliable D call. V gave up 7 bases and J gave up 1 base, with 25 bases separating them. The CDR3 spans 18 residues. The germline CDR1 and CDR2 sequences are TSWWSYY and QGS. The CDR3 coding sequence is TGTGCTCTTGCCAACTCGGTACAGTCCTTGGAAAGCACCGATAAACTCATCTTT. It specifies CALANSVQSLESTDKLIF.

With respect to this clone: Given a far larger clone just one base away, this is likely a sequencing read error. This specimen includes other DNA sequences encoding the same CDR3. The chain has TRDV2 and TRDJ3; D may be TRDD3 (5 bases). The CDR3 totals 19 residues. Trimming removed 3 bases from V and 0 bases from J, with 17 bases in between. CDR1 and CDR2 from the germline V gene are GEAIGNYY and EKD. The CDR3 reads CACDATGHPNSWDTRQMFF. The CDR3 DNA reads TGTGCCTGTGACGCGACTGGTCACCCAAACTCCTGGGACACCCGACAGATGTTTTTC.

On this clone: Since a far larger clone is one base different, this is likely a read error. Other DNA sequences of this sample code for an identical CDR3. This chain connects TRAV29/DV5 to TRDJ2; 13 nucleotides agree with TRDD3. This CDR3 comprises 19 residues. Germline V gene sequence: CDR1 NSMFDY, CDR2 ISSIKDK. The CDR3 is CAASAYWGIRRALTAQLFF. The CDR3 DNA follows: TGTGCAGCAAGCGCGTACTGGGGGATACGTAGGGCTTTAACAGCACAACTCTTCTTT.

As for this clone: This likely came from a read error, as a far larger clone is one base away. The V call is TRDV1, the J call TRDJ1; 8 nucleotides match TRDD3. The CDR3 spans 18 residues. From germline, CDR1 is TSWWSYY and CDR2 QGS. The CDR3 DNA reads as TGTGCTCGTGGGGTCCTAGCCTCTTCGTACTGGGGGACCGATAAACTCATCTTT. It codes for CARGVLASSYWGTDKLIF.

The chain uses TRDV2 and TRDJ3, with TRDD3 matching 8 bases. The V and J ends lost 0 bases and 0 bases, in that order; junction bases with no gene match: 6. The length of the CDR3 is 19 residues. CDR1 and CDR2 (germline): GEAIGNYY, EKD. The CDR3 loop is CACDTGWGIDSWDTRQMFF. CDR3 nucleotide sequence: TGTGCCTGTGACACCGGATGGGGGATTGACTCCTGGGACACCCGACAGATGTTTTTC.

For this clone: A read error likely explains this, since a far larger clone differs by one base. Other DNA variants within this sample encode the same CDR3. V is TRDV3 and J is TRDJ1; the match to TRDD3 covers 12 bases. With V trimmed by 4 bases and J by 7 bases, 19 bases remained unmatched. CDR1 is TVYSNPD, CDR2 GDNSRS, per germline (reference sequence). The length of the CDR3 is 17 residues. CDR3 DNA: TGTGCCTCTACCCCGGCCTCCCCTGGGGGATACGTGGGTAAACTCATCTTT. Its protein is CASTPASPGGYVGKLIF.

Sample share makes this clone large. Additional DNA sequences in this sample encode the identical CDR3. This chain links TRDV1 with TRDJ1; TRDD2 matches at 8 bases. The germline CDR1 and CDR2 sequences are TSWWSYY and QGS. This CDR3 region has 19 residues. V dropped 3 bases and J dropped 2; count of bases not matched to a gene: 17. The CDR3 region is CALGDRFFLRTWGTDKLIF. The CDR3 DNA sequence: TGTGCTCTTGGGGACCGTTTCTTCCTACGCACATGGGGAACCGATAAACTCATCTTT.

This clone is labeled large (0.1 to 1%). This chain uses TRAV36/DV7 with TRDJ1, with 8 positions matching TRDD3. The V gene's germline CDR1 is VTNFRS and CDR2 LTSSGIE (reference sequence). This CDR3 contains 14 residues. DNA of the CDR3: TGTGCAAGCCGCTATACTGGGGGCCTCGATAAACTCATCTTT. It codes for CASRYTGGLDKLIF.

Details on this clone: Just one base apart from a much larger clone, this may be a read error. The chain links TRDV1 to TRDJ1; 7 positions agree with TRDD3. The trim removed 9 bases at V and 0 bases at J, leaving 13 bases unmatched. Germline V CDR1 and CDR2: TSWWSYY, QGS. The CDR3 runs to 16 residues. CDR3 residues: CALGRMGDLYTDKLIF. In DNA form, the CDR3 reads TGTGCTCTCGGACGTATGGGGGACCTATACACCGATAAACTCATCTTT.

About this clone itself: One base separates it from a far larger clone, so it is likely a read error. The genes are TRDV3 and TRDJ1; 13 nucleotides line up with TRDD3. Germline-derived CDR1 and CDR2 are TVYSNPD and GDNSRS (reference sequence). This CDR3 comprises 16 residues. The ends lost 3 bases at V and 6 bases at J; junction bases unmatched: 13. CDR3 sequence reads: CAFPLVLGDTTNKLIF. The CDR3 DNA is TGTGCCTTCCCTCTAGTACTGGGGGATACGACCAATAAACTCATCTTT.